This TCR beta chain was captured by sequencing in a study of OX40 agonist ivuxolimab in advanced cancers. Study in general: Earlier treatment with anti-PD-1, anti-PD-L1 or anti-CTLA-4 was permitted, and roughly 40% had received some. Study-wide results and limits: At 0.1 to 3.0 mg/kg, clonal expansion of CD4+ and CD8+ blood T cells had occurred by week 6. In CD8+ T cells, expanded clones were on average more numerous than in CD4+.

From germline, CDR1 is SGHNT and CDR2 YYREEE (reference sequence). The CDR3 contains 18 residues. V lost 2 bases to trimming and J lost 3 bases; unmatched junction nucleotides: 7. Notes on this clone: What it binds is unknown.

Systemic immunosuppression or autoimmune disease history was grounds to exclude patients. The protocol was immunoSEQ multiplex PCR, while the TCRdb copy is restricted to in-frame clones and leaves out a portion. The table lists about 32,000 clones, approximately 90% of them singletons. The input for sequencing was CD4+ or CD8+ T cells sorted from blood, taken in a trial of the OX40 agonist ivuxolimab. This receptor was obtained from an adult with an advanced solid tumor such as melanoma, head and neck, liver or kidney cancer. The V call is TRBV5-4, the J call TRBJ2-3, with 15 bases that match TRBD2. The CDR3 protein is CASSLERTSGRVTDTQYF. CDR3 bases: TGTGCCAGCAGCTTAGAACGGACTAGCGGGAGGGTTACAGATACGCAGTATTTT.